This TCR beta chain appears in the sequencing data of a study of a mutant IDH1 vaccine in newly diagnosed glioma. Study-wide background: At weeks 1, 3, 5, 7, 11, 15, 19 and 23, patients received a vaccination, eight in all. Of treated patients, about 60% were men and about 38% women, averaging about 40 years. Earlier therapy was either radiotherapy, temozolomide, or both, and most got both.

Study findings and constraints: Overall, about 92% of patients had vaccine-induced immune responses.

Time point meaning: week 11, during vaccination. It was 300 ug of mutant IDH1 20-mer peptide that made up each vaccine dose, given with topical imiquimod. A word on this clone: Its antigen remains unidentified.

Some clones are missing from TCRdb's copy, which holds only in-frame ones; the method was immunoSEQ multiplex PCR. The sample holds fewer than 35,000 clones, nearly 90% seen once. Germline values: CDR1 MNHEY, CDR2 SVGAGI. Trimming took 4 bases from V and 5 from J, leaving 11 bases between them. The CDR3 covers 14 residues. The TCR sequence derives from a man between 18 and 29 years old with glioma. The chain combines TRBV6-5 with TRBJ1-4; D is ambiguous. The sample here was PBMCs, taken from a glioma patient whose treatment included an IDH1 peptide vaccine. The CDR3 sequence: CASSWGEGNEKLFF. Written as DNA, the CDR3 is TGTGCCAGCAGTTGGGGTGAAGGGAATGAAAAACTGTTTTTT.